The rows below give T cell receptor beta chains drawn from one sample of a study of radiotherapy plus CTLA-4 blockade in lung cancer. Sequencing was performed with immunoSEQ multiplex PCR; in TCRdb, only in-frame clones are kept and a portion is missing. This table has 81,000 or so clones, around 78% appearing once. Sequencing was performed on peripheral blood, taken from a patient treated with radiotherapy plus ipilimumab. The receptors were sampled from a human donor with non-small cell lung cancer whose response to radiotherapy plus ipilimumab could not be evaluated. Some clones in this sample may be carry-over from other donors' samples. Each CDR3 is given with its conserved first and last residue. D genes are given only for firm matches. The listing skips clone size in some rows; elsewhere it reads once, few, many or a size class.

d_gene,j_gene,v_gene,abundance,CDR3aa,CDR3nt
-,TRBJ2-3,TRBV7-2,-,CASSLGGLPDTQYF,TGTGCCAGCAGCTTAGGGGGGCTTCCAGATACGCAGTATTTT
TRBD1,TRBJ2-7,TRBV29-1,-,CSVPGQGALEQYF,TGCAGCGTTCCGGGACAGGGGGCTCTCGAGCAGTACTTC
-,TRBJ2-7,TRBV11-2,-,CASSLERDYEQYF,TGTGCCAGCAGCTTAGAACGAGACTACGAGCAGTACTTC
TRBD1,TRBJ1-2,TRBV7-9,-,CASSQDRGNGYTF,TGTGCCAGCAGCCAGGACAGGGGGAATGGCTACACCTTC
-,TRBJ2-2,TRBV7-9,-,CASSLVFRGGELFF,TGTGCCAGCAGCTTAGTTTTTCGGGGCGGGGAGCTGTTTTTT
TRBD2,TRBJ2-2,TRBV27,-,CASRTSGGFGELFF,TGTGCCAGCAGGACTAGCGGGGGGTTCGGGGAGCTGTTTTTT
-,TRBJ1-1,TRBV4-3,-,CASSQDVTVTEAFF,TGCGCCAGCAGCCAAGATGTGACAGTCACTGAAGCTTTCTTT
-,TRBJ1-1,TRBV28,few,CASSPPRDPVRLEAFF,TGTGCCAGCAGCCCTCCGCGGGACCCCGTGAGGTTGGAAGCTTTCTTT
-,TRBJ2-5,TRBV5-6,once,CASSVRETQYF,TGTGCCAGCAGTGTCAGGGAGACCCAGTACTTC
-,TRBJ1-2,TRBV6-6,-,CASSPSGGGGYTF,TGTGCCAGCAGCCCCTCGGGAGGAGGAGGCTACACCTTC
-,TRBJ1-5,TRBV2,-,CASSARQTNQPQHF,TGTGCCAGCAGTGCAAGACAGACCAATCAGCCCCAGCATTTT
-,TRBJ2-1,TRBV18,-,CAGGTRFNEQFF,TGTGCCGGCGGGACCCGCTTTAATGAGCAGTTCTTC
-,TRBJ2-3,TRBV4-2,-,CASAGSPGDTQYF,TGTGCCTCGGCGGGGTCTCCCGGAGATACGCAGTATTTT
TRBD2,TRBJ2-1,TRBV19,-,CASSIRGGGIYNEQFF,TGTGCCAGTAGTATACGGGGCGGGGGTATCTACAATGAGCAGTTCTTC
TRBD1,TRBJ2-7,TRBV6-5,-,CASSDRGPYEQYF,TGTGCCAGCAGTGACAGGGGGCCCTACGAGCAGTACTTC
TRBD1,TRBJ1-1,TRBV9,-,CASSRQTGNTGAFF,TGTGCCAGCAGCCGTCAGACAGGGAACACTGGAGCTTTCTTT
-,TRBJ1-1,TRBV5-1,-,CASSLEGVNTEAFF,TGCGCCAGCAGCTTGGAGGGGGTGAACACTGAAGCTTTCTTT
TRBD1,TRBJ1-1,TRBV5-1,-,CASSPLTQGATFF,TGCGCCAGCAGCCCCCTCACACAGGGGGCAACTTTCTTT
TRBD2,TRBJ2-1,TRBV4-1,-,CASSLGLDSNEQFF,TGCGCCAGCAGTCTAGGACTAGACAGCAATGAGCAGTTCTTC
TRBD1,TRBJ1-5,TRBV19,-,CASRPIDRGDQPQHF,TGTGCCAGTAGGCCCATCGACAGGGGGGATCAGCCCCAGCATTTT